This T cell receptor (beta chain) was sequenced in a study of shared clonotypes between healthy human individuals. For the study at large: Three plates each covered CD4 naive and memory; CD8 naive two, CD8 memory one. Findings and caveats of the study: Blood was the sole source, and tissue repertoires probably differ. Four donors shared 5% to 5.5% of their naive CD4 clonotypes.

The CDR3 is made up of 15 amino acids. Between the trimmed V and J ends, which lost 2 bases and 8 bases, there was a span of 16 bases. Germline V gene sequence: CDR1 SGDLS, CDR2 YYNGEE. Details on this clone: Antigen: not known.

Per the original data handling: Junction-only immunoSEQ sequences carried no quality scores, so filtering differed. TCRdb's table, derived via immunoSEQ multiplex PCR, lists solely in-frame clones and lacks some. The D gene and trimming were derived from the DNA, and the V and J assignments and clone size from that table. The table shows some 2,400,000 clones, with under 97% occurring only once. The sample was naive CD4+ T cells sorted from blood. The subset is: CD45RA+ positively selected. The TCR sequence derives from a young man in good health. The chain couples TRBV9 to TRBJ1-4; no clear D gene. In DNA form, the CDR3 reads TGTGCCAGCAGCGTTAGTGACTTGGGAGGGGAAAAACTGTTTTTT. Translating it yields CASSVSDLGGEKLFF.